This TCR beta chain was captured in a study of blood T cell repertoires in COVID-19. About the research overall: The origin of the acute and convalescent COVID-19 samples was the United States, Italy and Spain.

This clone was observed a handful of times. Original data processing: Researchers report that nucleated cell counts were estimated from reference gene primer amplification. Method: immunoSEQ multiplex PCR; TCRdb's copy keeps in-frame clones and lacks some. From that table come the V and J calls and clone size; the DNA was used to work out D and trimming. The sample lists 100,000 to 150,000 clones, approximately 81% occurring once. The V and J ends lost 1 base and 10 bases, in that order; junction bases with no gene match: 3. The CDR3 runs to 13 residues. Germline lookup yields CDR1 KGHDR and CDR2 SFDVKD.

The sequence was obtained from a man in his sixties with acute or convalescent COVID-19. The sample was peripheral blood. The chain combines TRBV24-1 with TRBJ2-1, with 7 bases fitting TRBD2. Here the CDR3 DNA reads TGTGCCACCAGTGATTTCGGGAGGACGGAGCAGTTCTTC. Its translation is CATSDFGRTEQFF.